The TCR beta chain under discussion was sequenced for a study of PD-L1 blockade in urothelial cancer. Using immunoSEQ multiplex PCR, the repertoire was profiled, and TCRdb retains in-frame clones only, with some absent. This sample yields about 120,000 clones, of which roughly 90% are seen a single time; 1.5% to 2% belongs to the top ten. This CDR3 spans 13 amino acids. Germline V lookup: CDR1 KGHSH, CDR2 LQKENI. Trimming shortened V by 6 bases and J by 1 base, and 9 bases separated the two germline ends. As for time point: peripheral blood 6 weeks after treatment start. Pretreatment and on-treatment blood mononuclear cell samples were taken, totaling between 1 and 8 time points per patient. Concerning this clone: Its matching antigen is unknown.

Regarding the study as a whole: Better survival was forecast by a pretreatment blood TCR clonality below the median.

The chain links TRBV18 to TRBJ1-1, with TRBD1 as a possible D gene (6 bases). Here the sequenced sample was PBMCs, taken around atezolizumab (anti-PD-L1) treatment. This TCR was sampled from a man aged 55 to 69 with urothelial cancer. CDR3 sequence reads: CASSSTGNTEAFF. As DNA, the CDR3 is TGTGCCAGCTCGTCGACAGGGAACACTGAAGCTTTCTTT.